Listed below are T cell receptor beta chains from one sample, sequenced in a study of CD8 T cells in Susac syndrome. TCRdb passed the immunoSEQ multiplex PCR reads through MiXCR, listing each CDR3 protein once. The sample holds 150,000 to 200,000 distinct CDR3 sequences, approximately 96% seen once. Sample: CD4+ T cells from PBMCs. These receptors all stem from a human donor with Susac syndrome. CDR3s include the opening cysteine and the closing phenylalanine or tryptophan. The D gene is left open where the match is weak. The size of a clone is reported for some rows only, either as once, few or many, or as a class for expanded clones.

j_call: TRBJ2-5
clone_size: once
v_call: TRBV7-2
d_call: NA
cdr3_aa: CASIGRGFSETQYF
cdr3_nt: TGTGCCAGCATCGGCAGGGGATTCAGCGAGACCCAGTACTTC

j_call: TRBJ2-1
clone_size: few
v_call: TRBV12-3/TRBV12-4
d_call: NA
cdr3_aa: CASRGNNEQFF
cdr3_nt: TGTGCCAGCCGGGGGAACAATGAGCAGTTCTTC

j_call: TRBJ2-5
clone_size: NA
v_call: TRBV27
d_call: TRBD1
cdr3_aa: CASSSGQGPQETQYF
cdr3_nt: TGTGCCAGCAGTTCCGGACAGGGACCTCAAGAGACCCAGTACTTC

j_call: TRBJ2-3
clone_size: NA
v_call: TRBV27
d_call: NA
cdr3_aa: CASGPFLGYADTQYF
cdr3_nt: TGTGCCAGCGGACCCTTCCTAGGATACGCAGATACGCAGTATTTT

j_call: TRBJ1-2
clone_size: once
v_call: TRBV30
d_call: NA
cdr3_aa: CAWSVGRDGYTF
cdr3_nt: TGTGCCTGGAGTGTTGGAAGGGATGGCTACACCTTC

j_call: TRBJ1-5
clone_size: NA
v_call: TRBV29-1
d_call: NA
cdr3_aa: CSVAPGANQPQHF
cdr3_nt: TGCAGCGTCGCACCGGGAGCCAATCAGCCCCAGCATTTT

j_call: TRBJ2-7
clone_size: NA
v_call: TRBV29-1
d_call: NA
cdr3_aa: CSVEKGGGLSYEQYF
cdr3_nt: TGCAGCGTTGAGAAGGGCGGGGGCCTTTCCTACGAGCAGTACTTC

j_call: TRBJ2-3
clone_size: NA
v_call: TRBV6-2/TRBV6-3
d_call: TRBD2
cdr3_aa: CASSYGRGGGDTQYF
cdr3_nt: TGTGCCAGCAGTTACGGGCGGGGGGGCGGAGATACGCAGTATTTT

j_call: TRBJ1-1
clone_size: NA
v_call: TRBV3-1
d_call: TRBD1
cdr3_aa: CASSRSDRVGTEAFF
cdr3_nt: TGTGCCAGCAGCCGTTCAGACAGGGTGGGCACTGAAGCTTTCTTT

j_call: TRBJ2-3
clone_size: once
v_call: TRBV10-3
d_call: TRBD2
cdr3_aa: CAISATSGAVRGTGTDTQYF
cdr3_nt: TGTGCCATCAGTGCTACTAGCGGGGCCGTTAGGGGTACAGGCACAGATACGCAGTATTTT

j_call: TRBJ1-1
clone_size: once
v_call: TRBV9
d_call: TRBD1
cdr3_aa: CASSFGQGAANTEAFF
cdr3_nt: TGTGCCAGCAGCTTCGGACAGGGTGCAGCTAACACTGAAGCTTTCTTT

j_call: TRBJ1-6
clone_size: NA
v_call: TRBV2
d_call: TRBD1
cdr3_aa: CAHRDRGLSPLHF
cdr3_nt: TGTGCCCACCGGGACAGGGGTTTATCACCCCTCCACTTT

j_call: TRBJ1-3
clone_size: NA
v_call: TRBV29-1
d_call: NA
cdr3_aa: CSVEESENQGTIYF
cdr3_nt: TGCAGCGTTGAAGAGTCAGAGAACCAGGGGACCATATATTTT

j_call: TRBJ1-2
clone_size: NA
v_call: TRBV29-1
d_call: NA
cdr3_aa: CSVARGGPGYGYTF
cdr3_nt: TGCAGCGTTGCCAGGGGAGGCCCCGGATATGGCTACACCTTC

j_call: TRBJ1-2
clone_size: NA
v_call: TRBV6-6
d_call: NA
cdr3_aa: CASTTGGGLRAYGYTF
cdr3_nt: TGTGCCAGCACCACAGGAGGGGGGCTACGCGCCTATGGCTACACCTTC

j_call: TRBJ2-1
clone_size: NA
v_call: TRBV4-1
d_call: NA
cdr3_aa: CASSQVGGVSYNEQFF
cdr3_nt: TGCGCCAGCAGCCAAGTAGGAGGCGTGTCCTACAATGAGCAGTTCTTC

j_call: TRBJ2-5
clone_size: NA
v_call: TRBV25-1
d_call: NA
cdr3_aa: CASSEPGVTETQYF
cdr3_nt: TGTGCCAGCAGTGAGCCGGGGGTTACAGAGACCCAGTACTTC

j_call: TRBJ2-5
clone_size: NA
v_call: TRBV2
d_call: NA
cdr3_aa: CASSIQIETQYF
cdr3_nt: TGTGCCAGCAGTATACAAATCGAGACCCAGTACTTC

j_call: TRBJ2-3
clone_size: NA
v_call: TRBV7-2
d_call: NA
cdr3_aa: CALAQPGTDTQYF
cdr3_nt: TGTGCCCTCGCCCAACCCGGCACAGATACGCAGTATTTT

j_call: TRBJ2-7
clone_size: NA
v_call: TRBV6-5
d_call: NA
cdr3_aa: CASKVKAESYEQYF
cdr3_nt: TGTGCCAGCAAGGTTAAAGCGGAGTCCTACGAGCAGTACTTC

j_call: TRBJ1-1
clone_size: NA
v_call: TRBV7-3
d_call: NA
cdr3_aa: CASSLTAGLTEAFF
cdr3_nt: TGTGCCAGCAGCTTAACAGCAGGGCTCACTGAAGCTTTCTTT

j_call: TRBJ2-5
clone_size: NA
v_call: TRBV18
d_call: NA
cdr3_aa: CASSPFGGGLGETQYF
cdr3_nt: TGTGCCAGCTCACCCTTCGGGGGCGGACTCGGGGAGACCCAGTACTTC

j_call: TRBJ1-3
clone_size: NA
v_call: TRBV5-6
d_call: NA
cdr3_aa: CASSRLLMGGNTIYF
cdr3_nt: TGTGCCAGCAGCCGCCTGTTAATGGGCGGAAACACCATATATTTT

j_call: TRBJ2-7
clone_size: NA
v_call: TRBV3-1
d_call: NA
cdr3_aa: CASSPDPHYEQYF
cdr3_nt: TGTGCCAGCAGCCCCGACCCCCACTACGAGCAGTACTTC

j_call: TRBJ2-5
clone_size: once
v_call: TRBV20-1
d_call: TRBD1
cdr3_aa: CSAKGTVETQYF
cdr3_nt: TGCAGTGCCAAAGGGACAGTGGAGACCCAGTACTTC

j_call: TRBJ1-2
clone_size: NA
v_call: TRBV28
d_call: NA
cdr3_aa: CASSLSIRAARGYGYTF
cdr3_nt: TGTGCCAGCAGTTTATCTATTAGGGCAGCAAGAGGCTATGGCTACACCTTC

j_call: TRBJ1-5
clone_size: NA
v_call: TRBV12-3/TRBV12-4
d_call: TRBD1
cdr3_aa: CASSLLQGEWQPQHF
cdr3_nt: TGTGCCAGCAGTTTACTACAGGGGGAGTGGCAGCCCCAGCATTTT

j_call: TRBJ2-7
clone_size: NA
v_call: TRBV5-1
d_call: TRBD1
cdr3_aa: CASSNTPGQRYEQYF
cdr3_nt: TGCGCCAGCAGCAATACTCCGGGACAGAGATACGAGCAGTACTTC

j_call: TRBJ2-1
clone_size: NA
v_call: TRBV1
d_call: NA
cdr3_aa: CTSSQDRTSGGRFNEQFF
cdr3_nt: TGCACCAGCAGCCAAGATCGGACTAGCGGGGGGCGTTTCAATGAGCAGTTCTTC

j_call: TRBJ2-5
clone_size: NA
v_call: TRBV9
d_call: NA
cdr3_aa: CASSTDQGYQETQYF
cdr3_nt: TGTGCCAGCAGCACCGATCAGGGATACCAAGAGACCCAGTACTTC

j_call: TRBJ2-4
clone_size: NA
v_call: TRBV6-6
d_call: TRBD2
cdr3_aa: CASTTRGGVSIQYF
cdr3_nt: TGTGCCAGCACCACCCGTGGGGGGGTTTCCATTCAGTACTTC

j_call: TRBJ1-1
clone_size: NA
v_call: TRBV2
d_call: NA
cdr3_aa: CASSVGTAEAFF
cdr3_nt: TGTGCCAGCAGTGTAGGGACCGCTGAAGCTTTCTTT

j_call: TRBJ2-7
clone_size: NA
v_call: TRBV18
d_call: NA
cdr3_aa: CASSPLETGVGEQYF
cdr3_nt: TGTGCCAGCTCACCCCTGGAGACGGGAGTGGGTGAGCAGTACTTC

j_call: TRBJ2-1
clone_size: NA
v_call: TRBV10-3
d_call: TRBD2
cdr3_aa: CAISESSGSGAMNEQFF
cdr3_nt: TGTGCCATCAGTGAGTCATCCGGGAGCGGGGCAATGAATGAGCAGTTCTTC

j_call: TRBJ2-6
clone_size: once
v_call: TRBV5-8
d_call: TRBD1
cdr3_aa: CASSLGDRVPGANVLTF
cdr3_nt: TGTGCCAGCAGCTTGGGGGACAGGGTACCTGGGGCCAACGTCCTGACTTTC

j_call: TRBJ2-7
clone_size: NA
v_call: TRBV14
d_call: NA
cdr3_aa: CASSQVPSYEQYF
cdr3_nt: TGTGCCAGCAGCCAGGTTCCTTCCTACGAGCAGTACTTC

j_call: TRBJ1-2
clone_size: NA
v_call: TRBV3-1
d_call: NA
cdr3_aa: CASSPVAIVTNYGYTF
cdr3_nt: TGTGCCAGCAGCCCAGTAGCCATAGTTACGAACTATGGCTACACCTTC

j_call: TRBJ2-1
clone_size: NA
v_call: TRBV13
d_call: NA
cdr3_aa: CASSLGTEQFF
cdr3_nt: TGTGCCAGCAGCTTAGGGACTGAGCAGTTCTTC

j_call: TRBJ1-6
clone_size: NA
v_call: TRBV6-1
d_call: TRBD1
cdr3_aa: CASRNRGTPKGRNSPLHF
cdr3_nt: TGTGCCAGCAGGAACAGGGGGACCCCCAAGGGACGCAATTCACCCCTCCACTTT

j_call: TRBJ2-3
clone_size: NA
v_call: TRBV7-2
d_call: NA
cdr3_aa: CASRPVGSGDTQYF
cdr3_nt: TGTGCCAGCCGCCCGGTAGGGAGCGGAGACACGCAGTATTTT

j_call: TRBJ2-5
clone_size: NA
v_call: TRBV20-1
d_call: NA
cdr3_aa: CSASVPLGAGETQYF
cdr3_nt: TGCAGTGCTAGCGTTCCCCTGGGGGCCGGGGAGACCCAGTACTTC

j_call: TRBJ1-1
clone_size: NA
v_call: TRBV6-2/TRBV6-3
d_call: NA
cdr3_aa: CASSDRGKTEAFF
cdr3_nt: TGTGCCAGCAGTGACCGGGGAAAAACTGAAGCTTTCTTT

j_call: TRBJ1-5
clone_size: NA
v_call: TRBV30
d_call: TRBD1
cdr3_aa: CAWGQGVNQPQHF
cdr3_nt: TGTGCCTGGGGACAGGGTGTAAATCAGCCCCAGCATTTT

j_call: TRBJ2-4
clone_size: NA
v_call: TRBV9
d_call: NA
cdr3_aa: CASSIVRAKNIQYF
cdr3_nt: TGTGCCAGCAGCATCGTCAGGGCCAAAAACATTCAGTACTTC

j_call: TRBJ2-7
clone_size: NA
v_call: TRBV28
d_call: NA
cdr3_aa: CASSQGWYEQYF
cdr3_nt: TGTGCCAGCAGTCAGGGGTGGTACGAGCAGTACTTC

j_call: TRBJ2-6
clone_size: NA
v_call: TRBV7-2
d_call: TRBD2
cdr3_aa: CASSTQLAGAGANVLTF
cdr3_nt: TGTGCCAGCAGCACGCAACTAGCGGGGGCTGGGGCCAACGTCCTGACTTTC